This TCR beta chain was found in a study of OX40 agonist ivuxolimab in advanced cancers. The study, taken as a whole, reports: CD8+ T cells were the subset that, on average, had more expanded clones than CD4+.

Clones were sequenced by immunoSEQ multiplex PCR, and TCRdb holds only the in-frame ones, with some missing. Among 90,000 to 100,000 clones, around 90% were seen once, and the ten largest hold 0.5%. In this sample, this clone turned up a few times. Its antigen is undetermined. This CDR3 is built from 15 residues. CDR1 is SGHRS and CDR2 is YFSETQ in the germline V gene. The ends were cut back, 4 bases at V and 8 bases at J, with 18 bases in the middle. The chain uses TRBV5-1 and TRBJ1-4, with TRBD1 as a possible D gene (5 bases). This specimen was CD4+ or CD8+ T cells sorted from blood, taken in a trial of the OX40 agonist ivuxolimab. The clonotype comes from an adult with an advanced solid tumor such as melanoma, head and neck, liver or kidney cancer. In DNA form, the CDR3 reads TGCGCCAGCAGCCTATCCGGGACGGCAAAAGAAAAACTGTTTTTT. Residues: CASSLSGTAKEKLFF.